This TCR beta chain was captured by sequencing in a study of T cells in Graves' hyperthyroidism and ophthalmopathy (dated by TCRdb to the late 2010s). Regarding the complete study: Peripheral blood was sampled at the time of initial diagnosis, prior to any treatment. A discovery cohort of around 100 patients, fewer than 50 with Graves' ophthalmopathy and fewer than 65 with stable Graves' hyperthyroidism, was used to find distinguishing TCR V-J signatures. An independent validation cohort of around 19 hyperthyroidism patients and approximately 16 patients who later progressed to ophthalmopathy tested prospective prediction of ophthalmopathy. The 85 to 100 discovery patients were randomly split 7:3 into training and test sets. In addition, the study compared T-cell repertoires in thyroid tissue and in blood from about six Graves' hyperthyroidism patients. Once sampling was done, hyperthyroidism patients were given methimazole at a starting dose of 30 mg daily, whereas ophthalmopathy patients were given high-dose intravenous methylprednisolone. The paper describes TCR Vbeta CDR3 sequencing of about 140 peripheral blood samples, made up of around 41 ophthalmopathy patients, 70 to 80 hyperthyroidism patients and 17 progressor patients. Results and caveats for the whole study, not just this receptor: In validation, the model predicted progression to ophthalmopathy with over 65% sensitivity and 72% to 75% specificity, a median of approximately 6.7 months before onset. Sample size was not statistically predetermined, and blinding of investigators to group allocation was not performed. A model built on a 13 V-J signature distinguished ophthalmopathy from stable hyperthyroidism, reaching 87.88% sensitivity and 81.08% specificity in cross-validation and 80%/75% in testing. Blood samples also contained most of the expanded thyroid clonotypes (frequency above 0.001), which suggests that blood repertoires may reflect thyroid immune responses.

Trimming removed 3 bases from V and 2 bases from J; the gene matches leave 11 bases unexplained. Per the germline V gene, SGHVS is the CDR1 and FQNEAQ is the CDR2. Spanning cysteine to phenylalanine, the CDR3 consists of 20 amino acids. Solely the CDR3 DNA is kept, with 60 bases framed from the first base. This clonotype has at least ten counts. The antigen this receptor binds is unknown. No base qualities exist here, and no much larger clone lies one base off it. Amplification of TCR beta CDR3 regions was carried out from RNA transcripts. For the first round of RT-PCR on the TCR CDR3, the HTBI primer set was used together with the Qiagen OneStep RT-PCR kit. A second multiplex PCR round built the libraries, followed by size selection and purification. The libraries were sequenced on an Illumina HiSeq2000 using paired-end 100 bp reads. The study's processing was this. SOAPnuke was used to process the raw data, with reads discarded if the reads contained adapters or uncalled bases, had a mean Phred below 15, or lacked an exact constant-primer or identifier match. COPE v1.2.5 was used to merge high-quality paired reads, and clonotypes were defined as unique nucleotide sequences. MiTCR v1.1 was used to align clonotypes to the IMGT TRBV, TRBD and TRBJ reference segments. The analysis was restricted to V-J combinations with a frequency above 0.0001, which together covered 99% to 99.2% of the repertoires. A TCS score was defined as the ratio of F50 (clonal expansion) to E x V (chaos), with BLOSUM62-based TCRdist applied between CDR3 peptides within each V-J. Welch's t-statistics and random forest reduced roughly 530 V-J features to about 13, which were used in a naive Bayes classifier (R e1071). TCRdb reprocessed the public reads (quality trimming at Q25 with fastp, clone calling with MiXCR) and kept in-frame beta chains. Every CDR3 protein is listed once, alongside the most common genes and DNA of its rows. The V and J calls shown here were made by TCRdb, not taken from the authors' results. Across this sample there are under 450,000 distinct CDR3 sequences, with more than 15% seen only once. Around 14% of the sample goes to the ten largest clones.

Stable Graves' hyperthyroidism was defined as the absence of progression to ophthalmopathy over 18 months of follow-up. Hyperthyroidism patients were newly diagnosed, had a disease duration of under 2 months, and were aged 18 to 65 years. Any patient with an uncontrolled infection, another autoimmune disease, pregnancy or lactation was excluded. Diagnoses relied on clinical symptoms, serum thyroxine and TRAb, thyroid ultrasound and orbital computed tomography. PBMCs were separated from approximately 10 ml of fresh peripheral blood using Ficoll-Paque density gradient centrifugation. Total RNA was extracted using Trizol reagent, and RNA quality was assessed on an Agilent 2100 Bioanalyzer.

This sequence uses TRBV7-8 and TRBJ2-1, and TRBD2 matches 15 of the central bases. Material for sequencing was blood. This receptor was taken from a woman between 18 and 29 years old with Graves' hyperthyroidism. In nucleotide form, the sequence is TGTGCCAGCAGCTTCCCGGGACTAGCGGGAGGAAAAAAACCCTACAATGAGCAGTTCTTC. The resulting protein is CASSFPGLAGGKKPYNEQFF.